A selection of T cell receptor beta chains follows, all from one sample in a study of PD-1 blockade in classical Hodgkin lymphoma. Measured with immunoSEQ multiplex PCR; TCRdb has only the in-frame clones, and not every one. There are over 85,000 clones in the sample; 75% to 85% occur only once, and about 16% lies in the top ten. The sample was peripheral blood mononuclear cells (PBMCs), taken before the second cycle of nivolumab. The receptors come from a human donor with classical Hodgkin lymphoma. Each CDR3 is given with its conserved first and last residue. A D gene is named only where the DNA matches it firmly. A clone size is listed for some rows: how often the clone was seen (once, few, many), or a class if it is expanded.

v_call: TRBV9; d_call: -; j_call: TRBJ2-7; clone_size: -; cdr3_aa: CASSVADSYEQYF; cdr3_nt: TGTGCCAGCAGCGTAGCAGACTCCTACGAGCAGTACTTC
v_call: TRBV19; d_call: TRBD1; j_call: TRBJ2-3; clone_size: -; cdr3_aa: CASSLAGGADTQYF; cdr3_nt: TGTGCCAGTAGTTTGGCAGGGGGTGCAGATACGCAGTATTTT
v_call: TRBV18; d_call: TRBD2; j_call: TRBJ2-1; clone_size: -; cdr3_aa: CASSETSLTYNEQFF; cdr3_nt: TGTGCCAGCTCAGAGACTAGCCTTACCTACAATGAGCAGTTCTTC
v_call: TRBV5-5; d_call: TRBD1; j_call: TRBJ1-5; clone_size: -; cdr3_aa: CASSVGQGLDQPQHF; cdr3_nt: TGTGCCAGCAGCGTGGGACAGGGGCTTGATCAGCCCCAGCATTTT
v_call: TRBV5-4; d_call: TRBD2; j_call: TRBJ2-5; clone_size: -; cdr3_aa: CASSSGSGRAGTQYF; cdr3_nt: TGTGCCAGCAGCTCTGGGAGTGGGAGGGCCGGGACCCAGTACTTC
v_call: TRBV5-1; d_call: TRBD1; j_call: TRBJ1-2; clone_size: few; cdr3_aa: CASSWGTGSPFNYGYTF; cdr3_nt: TGCGCCAGCAGCTGGGGGACAGGGTCTCCTTTTAACTATGGCTACACCTTC
v_call: TRBV7-6; d_call: TRBD2; j_call: TRBJ2-2; clone_size: -; cdr3_aa: CASSRPGLAGGNTGELFF; cdr3_nt: TGTGCCAGCAGCAGACCGGGACTAGCGGGAGGGAACACCGGGGAGCTGTTTTTT
v_call: TRBV18; d_call: -; j_call: TRBJ2-7; clone_size: -; cdr3_aa: CASSPLGGVYEQYF; cdr3_nt: TGTGCCAGCTCCCCCCTTGGGGGAGTCTACGAGCAGTACTTC
v_call: TRBV6-5; d_call: -; j_call: TRBJ2-2; clone_size: -; cdr3_aa: CASSYDANTGELFF; cdr3_nt: TGTGCCAGCAGTTACGATGCTAACACCGGGGAGCTGTTTTTT
v_call: TRBV10-3; d_call: -; j_call: TRBJ2-1; clone_size: once; cdr3_aa: CAISPDREQFF; cdr3_nt: TGTGCCATCAGCCCTGACCGGGAGCAGTTCTTC
v_call: TRBV28; d_call: -; j_call: TRBJ1-2; clone_size: -; cdr3_aa: CASGSMVGYTF; cdr3_nt: TGTGCCAGCGGATCCATGGTTGGCTACACCTTC
v_call: TRBV7-8; d_call: -; j_call: TRBJ2-3; clone_size: -; cdr3_aa: CASSLELAYSSTDTQYF; cdr3_nt: TGTGCCAGCAGCTTAGAGCTAGCGTACTCGAGCACAGATACGCAGTATTTT
v_call: TRBV2; d_call: -; j_call: TRBJ2-1; clone_size: -; cdr3_aa: CASNPPWTAEQFF; cdr3_nt: TGTGCCAGCAACCCACCCTGGACCGCTGAGCAGTTCTTC
v_call: TRBV6-5; d_call: -; j_call: TRBJ1-4; clone_size: few; cdr3_aa: CASSYSSGWRKKLFF; cdr3_nt: TGTGCCAGCAGTTACTCGTCGGGTTGGCGGAAAAAACTGTTTTTT
v_call: TRBV23-1; d_call: TRBD1; j_call: TRBJ1-4; clone_size: -; cdr3_aa: CASREVTGWPPLTNEKLFF; cdr3_nt: TGCGCCAGCAGGGAGGTGACAGGGTGGCCTCCCCTAACTAATGAAAAACTGTTTTTT
v_call: TRBV19; d_call: -; j_call: TRBJ1-5; clone_size: once; cdr3_aa: CASSYTGDLNQPQHF; cdr3_nt: TGTGCCAGTAGCTACACGGGGGACCTAAATCAGCCCCAGCATTTT
v_call: TRBV11-2; d_call: TRBD1; j_call: TRBJ1-2; clone_size: -; cdr3_aa: CASSRDRDGGNYGYTF; cdr3_nt: TGTGCCAGCAGCAGAGACAGGGATGGTGGTAACTATGGCTACACCTTC
v_call: TRBV20-1; d_call: -; j_call: TRBJ2-3; clone_size: -; cdr3_aa: CSTGATDTQYF; cdr3_nt: TGCAGTACCGGGGCCACAGATACGCAGTATTTT
v_call: TRBV30; d_call: -; j_call: TRBJ2-1; clone_size: -; cdr3_aa: CAWSNSFKGSYNEQFF; cdr3_nt: TGTGCCTGGAGTAACTCGTTTAAGGGCTCGTACAATGAGCAGTTCTTC
v_call: TRBV11-3; d_call: -; j_call: TRBJ2-3; clone_size: -; cdr3_aa: CASSLDFSTDTQYF; cdr3_nt: TGTGCCAGCAGCTTAGATTTCTCCACAGATACGCAGTATTTT
v_call: TRBV19; d_call: TRBD1; j_call: TRBJ2-7; clone_size: -; cdr3_aa: CASSLSGTGGPEQYF; cdr3_nt: TGTGCCAGTAGTCTATCCGGGACAGGGGGCCCCGAGCAGTACTTC
v_call: TRBV7-2; d_call: TRBD1; j_call: TRBJ1-2; clone_size: -; cdr3_aa: CASSPVPGQRLTYGYTF; cdr3_nt: TGTGCCAGCAGCCCCGTCCCGGGACAGAGACTGACCTATGGCTACACCTTC
v_call: TRBV18; d_call: -; j_call: TRBJ2-2; clone_size: many; cdr3_aa: CASSQDRTLTGELFF; cdr3_nt: TGTGCCAGCTCTCAGGACAGAACTCTCACCGGGGAGCTGTTTTTT
v_call: TRBV11-2; d_call: -; j_call: TRBJ2-1; clone_size: -; cdr3_aa: CASSNLLGHEQFF; cdr3_nt: TGTGCCAGCAGCAACCTACTAGGACATGAGCAGTTCTTC
v_call: TRBV6-8; d_call: TRBD2; j_call: TRBJ2-3; clone_size: -; cdr3_aa: CASSGRGGLAGGPGTDTQYF; cdr3_nt: TGTGCCAGCAGTGGGAGGGGTGGACTAGCGGGAGGGCCTGGCACAGATACGCAGTATTTT
v_call: TRBV11-2; d_call: -; j_call: TRBJ2-1; clone_size: once; cdr3_aa: CASSLEVGEQFF; cdr3_nt: TGTGCCAGCAGCTTAGAGGTCGGAGAGCAGTTCTTC
v_call: TRBV6-1; d_call: TRBD1; j_call: TRBJ2-7; clone_size: -; cdr3_aa: CASSDGPRTGPEQYF; cdr3_nt: TGTGCCAGCAGTGATGGACCCAGGACAGGGCCCGAGCAGTACTTC
v_call: TRBV30; d_call: TRBD1; j_call: TRBJ1-3; clone_size: -; cdr3_aa: CAWSVQGANTIYF; cdr3_nt: TGTGCCTGGAGTGTACAGGGGGCAAACACCATATATTTT
v_call: TRBV10-3; d_call: -; j_call: TRBJ2-2; clone_size: -; cdr3_aa: CAIKEAGGTGELFF; cdr3_nt: TGTGCCATCAAGGAGGCGGGTGGCACCGGGGAGCTGTTTTTT
v_call: TRBV11-2; d_call: -; j_call: TRBJ2-5; clone_size: -; cdr3_aa: CASSYSMDLQETQYF; cdr3_nt: TGTGCCAGCAGCTATTCAATGGACCTTCAAGAGACCCAGTACTTC
v_call: TRBV23-1; d_call: -; j_call: TRBJ1-1; clone_size: few; cdr3_aa: CASLGGRLNTEAFF; cdr3_nt: TGCGCCAGTCTCGGGGGGCGCTTGAACACTGAAGCTTTCTTT
v_call: TRBV7-9; d_call: -; j_call: TRBJ2-2; clone_size: few; cdr3_aa: CASSRLWTGRANTGELFF; cdr3_nt: TGTGCCAGCAGCCGACTGTGGACAGGGAGGGCGAACACCGGGGAGCTGTTTTTT
v_call: TRBV5-4; d_call: -; j_call: TRBJ2-5; clone_size: -; cdr3_aa: CASSSHSGYQETQYF; cdr3_nt: TGTGCCAGCAGCTCGCATTCGGGGTATCAAGAGACCCAGTACTTC
v_call: TRBV10-3; d_call: TRBD2; j_call: TRBJ2-7; clone_size: -; cdr3_aa: CAINRRAGEDEQYF; cdr3_nt: TGTGCCATCAATCGCCGGGCGGGGGAGGACGAGCAGTACTTC
v_call: TRBV19; d_call: -; j_call: TRBJ2-5; clone_size: -; cdr3_aa: CASRGQETQYF; cdr3_nt: TGTGCCAGTAGAGGCCAAGAGACCCAGTACTTC
v_call: TRBV19; d_call: TRBD2; j_call: TRBJ2-2; clone_size: -; cdr3_aa: CASTHSGRSTGELFF; cdr3_nt: TGTGCCAGTACTCATAGCGGGAGAAGCACCGGGGAGCTGTTTTTT